This record concerns one T cell receptor (beta chain) sequence. No antigen is known for it. The method was immunoSEQ multiplex PCR; TCRdb's version includes in-frame clones alone and lacks a portion of them. The repertoire consists of some 350,000 clones, with over 65% occurring once and the leading ten covering about a tenth. The data originate from a study of shared clonotypes between healthy human individuals. Germline CDR1 and CDR2: GTSNPN and SVGIG (reference sequence). The CDR3 runs to 11 residues. Trimming left V 5 bases short and J 5 bases short, with 9 bases between. Study results and limitations: Large depth notwithstanding, sorted-subset sequencing proved incomplete by rarefaction.

The study separated CD4+ cells into CD45RA+ naive and CD45RA-negative memory subsets. The chain uses TRBV30 and TRBJ1-1; D ambiguous. Sequenced: memory CD4+ T cells sorted from blood. Specified subset: CD45RA-negative fraction. This TCR derives from a man aged 25-45 years in good health. CDR3 nucleotide sequence: TGTGCCTGGGCAGAGGCGACTGAAGCTTTCTTT. Translation: CAWAEATEAFF.